The entry that follows covers one TCR beta chain sequence. In the source study's methods: Amplification from reference gene primers served as the basis for estimated nucleated cell counts. The protocol was immunoSEQ multiplex PCR, while the TCRdb copy is restricted to in-frame clones and leaves out a portion. V and J calls and clone size are as listed in that table; D and trimming were resolved from the DNA. The sample contains 150,000 to 200,000 clones, about 82% of which appear only once. Trimming at V came to 2 bases and at J to 5 bases, leaving 3 bases not matched to a gene. This CDR3 contains 15 residues. CDR1 is MNHEY, CDR2 SVGAGI, per germline. This specimen belongs to a study of blood T cell repertoires in COVID-19. Study overall: The United States, Italy and Spain provided the acute and convalescent COVID-19 samples. The cDNA or gDNA used as material had been derived from T cells, B-cell-depleted T cells, or PBMCs.

The receptor comes from a man between 65 and 85 years old with active or convalescent COVID-19. Sequenced material: peripheral blood. The chain couples TRBV6-5 to TRBJ2-5, with 12 bases aligning to TRBD2. The CDR3 nucleotides read TGTGCCAGCAGTTACCGGACTAGCGGGATGGAGACCCAGTACTTC. Protein: CASSYRTSGMETQYF.